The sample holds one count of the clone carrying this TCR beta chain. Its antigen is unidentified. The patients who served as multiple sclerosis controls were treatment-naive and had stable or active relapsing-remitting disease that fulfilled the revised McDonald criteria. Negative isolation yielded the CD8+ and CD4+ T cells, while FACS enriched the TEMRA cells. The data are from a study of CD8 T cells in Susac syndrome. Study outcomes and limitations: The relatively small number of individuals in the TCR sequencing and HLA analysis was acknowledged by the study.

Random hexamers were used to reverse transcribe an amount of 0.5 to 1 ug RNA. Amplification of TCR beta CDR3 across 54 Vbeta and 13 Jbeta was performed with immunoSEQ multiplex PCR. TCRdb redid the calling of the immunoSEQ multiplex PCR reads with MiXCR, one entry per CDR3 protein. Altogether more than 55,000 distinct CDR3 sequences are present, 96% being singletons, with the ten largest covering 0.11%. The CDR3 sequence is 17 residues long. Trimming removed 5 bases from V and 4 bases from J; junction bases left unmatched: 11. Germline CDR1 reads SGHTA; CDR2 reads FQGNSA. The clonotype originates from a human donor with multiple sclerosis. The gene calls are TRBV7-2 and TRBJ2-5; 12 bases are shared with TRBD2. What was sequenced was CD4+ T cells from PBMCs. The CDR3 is CASSHRLAGVWGETQYF. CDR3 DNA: TGTGCCAGCAGCCACCGACTAGCGGGGGTATGGGGAGAGACCCAGTACTTC. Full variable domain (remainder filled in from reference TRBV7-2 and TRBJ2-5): GAGVSQSPSNKVTEKGKDVELRCDPISGHTALYWYRQSLGQGLEFLIYFQGNSAPDKSGLPSDRFSAERTGGSVSTLTIQRTQQEDSAVYLCASSHRLAGVWGETQYFGPGTRLLVL.